This T cell receptor beta chain came from a study of T-cell reconstitution after alpha-beta-depleted transplantation in children. This clonotype was seen a handful of times. A TCRbeta library incorporating unique molecular identifiers was prepared. Each CDR3 protein is one row after TCRdb ran MiXCR on the PCR reads. The data contain approximately 350,000 distinct CDR3 sequences, around 15% of them singletons. CDR1 SGHAT and CDR2 FQNNGV come from the germline V gene. The CDR3 contains 16 residues. V was shortened by 1 base and J by 1 base, with 12 bases between the two germline ends. This material consisted of PBMCs, mostly from graft donor cells, taken 360 days after TCRalphabeta/CD19-depleted stem cell transplant. The V gene is TRBV11-2, the J gene TRBJ2-3; D gene uncertain. The sequence was obtained from a male patient between 2 and 9 years old who had a stem cell transplant for acute lymphoblastic leukemia, so the T cells may come from the graft donor. This chain's CDR3 is CASSLGAIPGTDTQYF. The CDR3 DNA is TGTGCCAGCAGCTTAGGGGCCATTCCAGGCACAGATACGCAGTATTTT.